The present T cell receptor (beta chain) was sequenced within a study of cytomegalovirus exposure and HLA in healthy donors. General study findings and limits: TCR beta chains numbering 164 were designated cytomegalovirus-associated.

PCR was performed using 60 Vbeta and 13 Jbeta primers. TCRdb's copy holds only in-frame clones and misses some; the assay was immunoSEQ multiplex PCR. The table records about 210,000 clones, roughly 83% of them present only once. This clone has only one observation. The antigen is undetermined. V lost 5 bases and J 2 bases, leaving 13 bases between the germline ends. Germline V gives CDR1 SGHTA, CDR2 FQGNSA. The CDR3 spans 16 residues. The sequenced sample consisted of PBMCs. The source of this sequence is a male donor in good health and CMV-seropositive. The V gene is TRBV7-2, the J gene TRBJ2-6; weak D call: TRBD1 (6 bases). The CDR3 DNA follows: TGTGCCAGCAGCCGCACAGGGAACCCTGGGGCCAACGTCCTGACTTTC. The encoded protein is CASSRTGNPGANVLTF.